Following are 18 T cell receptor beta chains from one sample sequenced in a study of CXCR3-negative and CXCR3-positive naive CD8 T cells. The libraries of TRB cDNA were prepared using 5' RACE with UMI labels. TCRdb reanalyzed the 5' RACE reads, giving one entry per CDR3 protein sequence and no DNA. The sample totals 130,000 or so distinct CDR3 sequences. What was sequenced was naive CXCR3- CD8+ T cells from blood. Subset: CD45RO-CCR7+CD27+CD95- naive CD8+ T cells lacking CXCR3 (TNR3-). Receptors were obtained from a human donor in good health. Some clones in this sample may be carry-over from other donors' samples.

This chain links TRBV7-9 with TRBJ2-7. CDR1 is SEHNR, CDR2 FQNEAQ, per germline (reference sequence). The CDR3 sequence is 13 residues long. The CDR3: CASSFRGTHEQYF. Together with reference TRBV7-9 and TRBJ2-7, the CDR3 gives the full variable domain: DTGVSQNPRHKITKRGQNVTFRCDPISEHNRLYWYRQTLGQGPEFLTYFQNEAQLEKSRLLSDRFSAERPKGSFSTLEIQRTEQGDSAMYLCASSFRGTHEQYFGPGTRLTVT.

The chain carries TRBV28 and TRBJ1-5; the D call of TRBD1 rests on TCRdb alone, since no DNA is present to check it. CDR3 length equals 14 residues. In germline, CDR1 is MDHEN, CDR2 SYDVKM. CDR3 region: CASSQQGINQPQHF.

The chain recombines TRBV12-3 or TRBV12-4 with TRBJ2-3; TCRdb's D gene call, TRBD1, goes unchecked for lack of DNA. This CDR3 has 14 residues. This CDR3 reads CASSLDSLTDTQYF.

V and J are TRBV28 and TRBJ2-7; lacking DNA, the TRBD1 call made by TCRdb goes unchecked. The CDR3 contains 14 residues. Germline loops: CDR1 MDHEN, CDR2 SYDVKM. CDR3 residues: CASSSRDATYEQYF.

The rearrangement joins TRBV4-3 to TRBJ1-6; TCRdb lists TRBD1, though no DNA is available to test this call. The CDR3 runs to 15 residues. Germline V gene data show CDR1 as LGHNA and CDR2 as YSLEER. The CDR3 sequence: CASSQEIGTDSPLHF.

The CDR3 region is CASSLGLNEAFF. The genes are TRBV28 and TRBJ1-1. The CDR3 is 12 residues long. Germline CDR1 is MDHEN and CDR2 is SYDVKM.

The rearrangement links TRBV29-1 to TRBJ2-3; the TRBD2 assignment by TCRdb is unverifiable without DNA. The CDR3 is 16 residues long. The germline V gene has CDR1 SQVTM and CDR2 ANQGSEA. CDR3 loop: CSVEGEERGHTDTQYF.

This chain's CDR3 is CASSLYISGAKNIQYF. The V gene is TRBV28, the J gene TRBJ2-4. From germline, CDR1 is MDHEN and CDR2 SYDVKM. CDR3 length equals 16 residues.

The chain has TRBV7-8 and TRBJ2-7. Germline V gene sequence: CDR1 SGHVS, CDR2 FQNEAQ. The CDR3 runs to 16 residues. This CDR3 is CASSPFGSSRTYEQYF.

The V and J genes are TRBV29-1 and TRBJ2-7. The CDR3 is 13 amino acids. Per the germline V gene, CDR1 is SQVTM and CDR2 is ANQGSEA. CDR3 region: CSVSGTSSYEQYF.

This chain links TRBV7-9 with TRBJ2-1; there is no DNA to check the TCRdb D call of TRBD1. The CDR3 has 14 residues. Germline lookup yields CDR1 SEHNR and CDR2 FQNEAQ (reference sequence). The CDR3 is CASSSEDRGPEQFF.

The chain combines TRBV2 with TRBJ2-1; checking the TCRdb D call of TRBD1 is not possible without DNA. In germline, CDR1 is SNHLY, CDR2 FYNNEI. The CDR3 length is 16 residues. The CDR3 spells CASRRGTGGLYNEQFF.

This chain's CDR3 is CSVHEGIYNEQFF. This sequence joins TRBV29-1 and TRBJ2-1; the D call from TCRdb, TRBD1, cannot be confirmed without DNA. The CDR3 totals 13 residues. The germline V gene encodes CDR1 SQVTM and CDR2 ANQGSEA.

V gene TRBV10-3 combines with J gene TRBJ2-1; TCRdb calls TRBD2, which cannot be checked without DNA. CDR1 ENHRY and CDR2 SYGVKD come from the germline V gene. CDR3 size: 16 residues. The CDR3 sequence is CAISGRGLAGEHEQFF.

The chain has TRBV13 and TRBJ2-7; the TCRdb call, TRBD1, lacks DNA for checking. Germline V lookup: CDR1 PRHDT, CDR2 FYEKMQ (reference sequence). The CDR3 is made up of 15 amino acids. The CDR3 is CASTRGRGASREQYF.

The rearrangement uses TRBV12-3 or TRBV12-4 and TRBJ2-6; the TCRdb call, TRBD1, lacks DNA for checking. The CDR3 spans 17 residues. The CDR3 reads CASSLGSGAASANVLTF.

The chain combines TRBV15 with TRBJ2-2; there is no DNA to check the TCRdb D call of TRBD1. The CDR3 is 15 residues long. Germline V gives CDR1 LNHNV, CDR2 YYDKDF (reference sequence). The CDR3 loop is CATSSRGGVTGELFF.

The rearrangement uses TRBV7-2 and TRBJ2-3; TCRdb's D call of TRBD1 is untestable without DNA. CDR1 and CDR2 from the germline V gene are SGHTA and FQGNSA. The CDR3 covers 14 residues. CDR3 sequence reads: CASSTGPSTDTQYF.